These T cell receptor beta chains were read from a single sample in a study of cytomegalovirus exposure and HLA in healthy donors. Using immunoSEQ multiplex PCR, the repertoire was profiled, and TCRdb retains in-frame clones only, with some absent. The data contain about 72,000 clones, around 94% of them singletons. What was sequenced was PBMCs. The receptors here all came from a young woman in good health and CMV-seropositive. CDR3s include the opening cysteine and the closing phenylalanine or tryptophan. D genes are given only for firm matches. Expanded clones are given a class, and other clones once, few, many or no size at all.

v_call	d_call	clone_size	j_call	cdr3_aa	cdr3_nt
TRBV5-4	TRBD1	NA	TRBJ2-5	CASTPDRGAEETQYF	TGTGCCAGCACCCCCGACAGGGGGGCCGAAGAGACCCAGTACTTC
TRBV11-2	NA	NA	TRBJ2-3	CASSLGLGLGTDTQYF	TGTGCCAGCAGCTTAGGATTGGGGCTCGGAACAGATACGCAGTATTTT
TRBV5-1	TRBD1	NA	TRBJ1-1	CASSSGTAKRNTEAFF	TGCGCCAGCAGCTCCGGGACAGCAAAAAGGAACACTGAAGCTTTCTTT
TRBV19	TRBD1	NA	TRBJ2-7	CASSMGTVSYEQYF	TGTGCCAGTAGTATGGGGACAGTATCCTACGAGCAGTACTTC
TRBV27	NA	NA	TRBJ2-1	CASSSWDQGGNEQFF	TGTGCCAGCAGTTCGTGGGACCAGGGGGGCAATGAGCAGTTCTTC
TRBV13	NA	NA	TRBJ2-1	CASSRGLGDEQFF	TGTGCCAGCAGCCGGGGACTCGGCGATGAGCAGTTCTTC
TRBV5-1	TRBD2	NA	TRBJ2-7	CASSLTGLAGVEEQYF	TGCGCCAGCAGCTTGACGGGACTAGCGGGAGTGGAAGAGCAGTACTTC
TRBV6-5	NA	NA	TRBJ2-3	CASRRGRVNTDTQYF	TGTGCCAGTAGGAGGGGACGGGTTAACACAGATACGCAGTATTTT
TRBV18	TRBD2	NA	TRBJ2-3	CASSGRGASGGKSDTQYF	TGTGCCAGCTCAGGCCGGGGAGCCAGCGGGGGGAAATCAGATACGCAGTATTTT
TRBV9	TRBD2	NA	TRBJ2-1	CASSPRTSGGYNEQFF	TGTGCCAGCAGCCCCCGGACTAGCGGGGGATACAATGAGCAGTTCTTC
TRBV10-3	NA	NA	TRBJ1-2	CAISGLGGVNYGYTF	TGTGCCATCAGTGGCCTGGGAGGGGTGAACTATGGCTACACCTTC
TRBV9	NA	once	TRBJ2-1	CASSPGAMEVDEQFF	TGTGCCAGCAGCCCTGGGGCCATGGAAGTGGATGAGCAGTTCTTC
TRBV7-9	NA	once	TRBJ2-3	CASTREDTQYF	TGTGCCAGCACCAGGGAAGATACGCAGTATTTT
TRBV5-1	TRBD1	NA	TRBJ1-1	CASSPDGTGEAFF	TGCGCCAGCAGCCCGGATGGGACAGGTGAAGCTTTCTTT
TRBV5-6	NA	NA	TRBJ2-7	CASSLSETYEQYF	TGTGCCAGCAGCTTGAGCGAAACCTACGAGCAGTACTTC
TRBV6-1	NA	NA	TRBJ1-1	CASSEAHGVGTEAFF	TGTGCCAGCAGTGAAGCGCACGGGGTAGGCACTGAAGCTTTCTTT
TRBV2	NA	NA	TRBJ1-1	CASSRQGQDTEAFF	TGTGCCAGCAGTCGTCAGGGGCAGGACACTGAAGCTTTCTTT
TRBV27	NA	NA	TRBJ2-7	CASTPEQGGIYEQYF	TGTGCCAGCACCCCAGAGCAGGGTGGAATCTACGAGCAGTACTTC
TRBV11-2	NA	NA	TRBJ2-1	CASSPTGKASYNEQFF	TGTGCCAGCAGCCCTACAGGGAAGGCCTCCTACAATGAGCAGTTCTTC
TRBV30	NA	NA	TRBJ2-7	CAWSVSRPGYEQYF	TGTGCCTGGAGTGTATCCCGTCCGGGCTACGAGCAGTACTTC
TRBV7-8	NA	NA	TRBJ2-5	CASSLGGGLFSETQYF	TGTGCCAGCAGCTTAGGGGGGGGCCTTTTTTCGGAGACCCAGTACTTC
TRBV19	TRBD1	NA	TRBJ2-1	CASTRGQAFTYNEQFF	TGTGCCAGTACAAGGGGACAGGCCTTTACCTACAATGAGCAGTTCTTC
TRBV6-5	NA	NA	TRBJ1-1	CASSYSSPNTEAFF	TGTGCCAGCAGTTACTCGAGTCCAAACACTGAAGCTTTCTTT
TRBV27	NA	NA	TRBJ2-5	CASSFRLPAGTQYF	TGTGCCAGCAGTTTCCGACTTCCAGCGGGGACCCAGTACTTC
TRBV7-2	TRBD2	NA	TRBJ2-5	CASSFAGLAGGGETQYF	TGTGCCAGCAGTTTTGCGGGACTAGCGGGAGGGGGAGAGACCCAGTACTTC
TRBV27	NA	NA	TRBJ2-7	CASSSPSTANSYEQYF	TGTGCCAGCAGCTCCCCCTCGACAGCCAACTCCTACGAGCAGTACTTC
TRBV7-2	NA	NA	TRBJ1-5	CASSLLGGPNQPQHF	TGTGCCAGCAGCTTATTGGGGGGGCCCAATCAGCCCCAGCATTTT
TRBV9	NA	NA	TRBJ2-3	CASSVGGRGSTDTQYF	TGTGCCAGCAGCGTAGGGGGGCGGGGGAGCACAGATACGCAGTATTTT
TRBV7-6	TRBD1	once	TRBJ1-2	CASSMGQGGYTF	TGTGCCAGCAGCATGGGACAGGGTGGCTACACCTTC